Detailed here is one T cell receptor (beta chain). CDR1 and CDR2 from the germline V gene are SGHTA and FQGNSA. The CDR3 is 12 amino acids. With 0 bases removed from V and 5 bases from J, the gap between germline ends came to 5 bases. The data were taken from a study of blood T cell repertoires in COVID-19. Overall study: PBMCs, B-cell-depleted T cells, or T cells provided the cDNA or gDNA that made up the material.

Method: immunoSEQ multiplex PCR; TCRdb's copy keeps in-frame clones and lacks some. The repertoire holds 150,000 to 200,000 clones, about nine tenths seen once, with about 0.81% in the top ten. The receptor was isolated from a woman aged 70-85 years with acute or convalescent COVID-19. Input material: peripheral blood. This chain uses TRBV7-2 with TRBJ2-7, with D unresolved. CDR3 sequence: CASSLANNEQYF. Written as DNA, the CDR3 is TGTGCCAGCAGCTTAGCGAACAACGAGCAGTACTTC.